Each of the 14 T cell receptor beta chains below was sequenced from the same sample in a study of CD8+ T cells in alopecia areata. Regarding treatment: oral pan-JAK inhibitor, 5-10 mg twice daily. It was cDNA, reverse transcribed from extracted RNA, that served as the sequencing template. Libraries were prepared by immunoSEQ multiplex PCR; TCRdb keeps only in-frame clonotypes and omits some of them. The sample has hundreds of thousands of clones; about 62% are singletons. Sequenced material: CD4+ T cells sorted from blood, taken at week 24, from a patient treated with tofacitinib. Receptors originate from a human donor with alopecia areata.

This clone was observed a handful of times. For the CDR3, the DNA is TGTGCCAGCAGCCAAGGTAGTGGGGGAGAGACCCAGTACTTC. This encodes CASSQGSGGETQYF. The chain is built from TRBV4-2 and TRBJ2-5, with D perhaps TRBD1 or TRBD2 (5 bases each). Trimming took off 1 base at V and 4 bases at J, with 10 bases between the two ends. The CDR3 contains 14 residues. Per germline, CDR1 LGHNA and CDR2 YNFKEQ.

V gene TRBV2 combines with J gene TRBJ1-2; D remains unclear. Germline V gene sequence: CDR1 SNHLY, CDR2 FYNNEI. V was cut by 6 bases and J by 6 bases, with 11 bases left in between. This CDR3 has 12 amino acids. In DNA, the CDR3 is TGTGCCAGCAGATCGGTCCCCCATGGCTACACCTTC. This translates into CASRSVPHGYTF.

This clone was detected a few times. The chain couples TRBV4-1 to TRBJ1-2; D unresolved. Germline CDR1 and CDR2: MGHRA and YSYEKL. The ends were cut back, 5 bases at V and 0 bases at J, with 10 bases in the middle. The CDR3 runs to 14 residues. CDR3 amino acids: CASSNPPTNYGYTF. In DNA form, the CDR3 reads TGCGCCAGCAGCAACCCTCCCACTAACTATGGCTACACCTTC.

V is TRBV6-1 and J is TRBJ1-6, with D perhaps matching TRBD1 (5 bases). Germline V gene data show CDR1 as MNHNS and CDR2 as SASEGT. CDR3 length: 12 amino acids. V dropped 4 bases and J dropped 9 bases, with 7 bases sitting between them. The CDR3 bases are TGTGCCAGCAGTGGGGGACTTTCACCCCTCCACTTT. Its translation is CASSGGLSPLHF.

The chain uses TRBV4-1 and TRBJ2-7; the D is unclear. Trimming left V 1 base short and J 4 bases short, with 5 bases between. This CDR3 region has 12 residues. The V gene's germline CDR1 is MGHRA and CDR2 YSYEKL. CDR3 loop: CASSQVSYEQYF. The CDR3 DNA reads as TGCGCCAGCAGCCAAGTGAGTTACGAGCAGTACTTC.

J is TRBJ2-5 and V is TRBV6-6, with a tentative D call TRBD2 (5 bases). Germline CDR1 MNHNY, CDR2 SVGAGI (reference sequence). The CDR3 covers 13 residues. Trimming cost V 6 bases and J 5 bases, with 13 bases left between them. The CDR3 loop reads CASSRTSTETQYF. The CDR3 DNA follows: TGTGCCAGCAGCCGCACTAGTACGGAGACCCAGTACTTC.

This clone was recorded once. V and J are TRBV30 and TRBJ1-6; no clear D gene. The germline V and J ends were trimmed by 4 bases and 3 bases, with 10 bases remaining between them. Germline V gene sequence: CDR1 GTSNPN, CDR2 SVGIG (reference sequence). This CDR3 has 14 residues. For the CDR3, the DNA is TGTGCCTGGAATTGGGGAGGCTATAATTCACCCCTCCACTTT. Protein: CAWNWGGYNSPLHF.

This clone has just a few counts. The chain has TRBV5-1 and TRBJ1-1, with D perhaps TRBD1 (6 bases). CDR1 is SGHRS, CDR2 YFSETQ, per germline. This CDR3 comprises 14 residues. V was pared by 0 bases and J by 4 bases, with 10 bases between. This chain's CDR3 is CASSLDEGGTEAFF. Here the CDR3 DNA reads TGCGCCAGCAGCTTGGACGAAGGGGGCACTGAAGCTTTCTTT.

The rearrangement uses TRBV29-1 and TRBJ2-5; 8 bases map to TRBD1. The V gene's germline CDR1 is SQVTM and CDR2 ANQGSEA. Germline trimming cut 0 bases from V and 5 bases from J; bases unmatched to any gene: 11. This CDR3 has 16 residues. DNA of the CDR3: TGCAGCGTTGAAGATGAGGTCAGGGGGCTGAGGGAGACCCAGTACTTC. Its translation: CSVEDEVRGLRETQYF. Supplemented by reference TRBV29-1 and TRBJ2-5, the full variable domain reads SAVISQKPSRDICQRGTSLTIQCQVDSQVTMMFWYRQQPGQSLTLIATANQGSEATYESGFVIDKFPISRPNLTFSTLTVSNMSPEDSSIYLCSVEDEVRGLRETQYFGPGTRLLVL.

CDR3 loop: CSVGGEPYEQYF. The CDR3 DNA sequence: TGCAGCGTTGGGGGGGAACCCTACGAGCAGTACTTC. This rearrangement joins TRBV29-1 to TRBJ2-7; perhaps TRBD2 as D (6 bases). From germline, CDR1 is SQVTM and CDR2 ANQGSEA. The CDR3 contains 12 residues. V gave up 4 bases and J gave up 2 bases, with 9 bases separating them.

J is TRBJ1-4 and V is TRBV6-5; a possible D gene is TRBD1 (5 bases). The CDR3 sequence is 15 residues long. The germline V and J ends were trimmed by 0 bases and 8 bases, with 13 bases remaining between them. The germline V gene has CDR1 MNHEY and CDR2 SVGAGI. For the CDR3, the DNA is TGTGCCAGCAGTTACTCGTCAGGGAGTTACGAAAAACTGTTTTTT. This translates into CASSYSSGSYEKLFF.

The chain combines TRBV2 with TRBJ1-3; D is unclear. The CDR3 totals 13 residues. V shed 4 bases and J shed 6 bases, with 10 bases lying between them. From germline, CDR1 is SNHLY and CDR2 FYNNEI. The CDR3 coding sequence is TGTGCCAGCAGTGCCAGGTCGGAAAACACCATATATTTT. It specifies CASSARSENTIYF.

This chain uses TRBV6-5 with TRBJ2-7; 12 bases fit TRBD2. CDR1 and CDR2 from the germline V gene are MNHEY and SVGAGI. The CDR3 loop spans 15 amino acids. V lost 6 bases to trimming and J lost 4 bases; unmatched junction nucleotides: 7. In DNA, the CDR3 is TGTGCCAGCAGACGCGGACTAGCGGGGTCATACGAGCAGTACTTC. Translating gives CASRRGLAGSYEQYF.

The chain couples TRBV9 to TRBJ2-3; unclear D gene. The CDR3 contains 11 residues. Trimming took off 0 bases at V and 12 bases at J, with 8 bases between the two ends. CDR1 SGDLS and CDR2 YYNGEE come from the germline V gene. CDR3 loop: CASSVGDFQYF. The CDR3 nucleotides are TGTGCCAGCAGCGTAGGTGACTTTCAGTATTTT.